This T cell receptor (beta chain) comes out of a study of early T cells in non-severe SARS-CoV-2 infection. The sample holds many counts of this clonotype. TCRdb re-called the 5' RACE reads with MiXCR, one entry per CDR3 protein. The sample carries about 22,000 distinct CDR3 sequences, around 5% recorded once. Deletions cut 7 bases from V and 2 bases from J, with 12 bases between. There are 14 residues in the CDR3. Per the germline V gene, CDR1 is LNHDA and CDR2 is SQIVND (reference sequence). The chain carries TRBV19 and TRBJ2-1; D ambiguous. The TCR comes from an adult who was a healthcare worker with PCR-confirmed SARS-CoV-2 infection or an uninfected control (not recorded which). The sequencing sample was made of whole blood. CDR3 in amino acids: CASKRAWAYNEQFF. CDR3 bases: TGTGCCAGTAAGAGAGCGTGGGCCTACAATGAGCAGTTCTTC. Combining the CDR3 with reference TRBV19 and TRBJ2-1 gives the whole variable domain DGGITQSPKYLFRKEGQNVTLSCEQNLNHDAMYWYRQDPGQGLRLIYYSQIVNDFQKGDIAEGYSVSREKKESFPLTVTSAQKNPTAFYLCASKRAWAYNEQFFGPGTRLTVL.